The 22 T cell receptor beta chains reported below all come from one sample, sequenced in a study of shared clonotypes between healthy human individuals. Using immunoSEQ multiplex PCR, the repertoire was profiled, and TCRdb retains in-frame clones only, with some absent. The data contain approximately 1,000,000 clones, around 78% of them singletons. The specimen was memory CD4+ T cells from PBMCs. Regarding subset: CD45RA-negative fraction. These receptors came from a man aged 18 to 35 in good health. Some clones in this sample may be carry-over from other donors' samples.

The chain combines TRBV7-2 with TRBJ2-2; no definite D call. Looked up from germline, CDR1 is SGHTA and CDR2 is FQGNSA. Trimming took 3 bases from V and 2 from J, leaving 10 bases between them. The CDR3 loop spans 15 amino acids. CDR3 coding DNA: TGTGCCAGCAGCTTTCGGATCGGAAACACCGGGGAGCTGTTTTTT. Its translation is CASSFRIGNTGELFF.

The chain is built from TRBV7-8 and TRBJ2-6; D may be TRBD1 (6 bases). The CDR3 extends over 11 amino acids. The germline V gene has CDR1 SGHVS and CDR2 FQNEAQ. The V and J ends lost 2 bases and 17 bases respectively, with 10 bases between them. In DNA form, the CDR3 reads TGTGCCAGCAGCTTATTAGCAGGGGTGACTTTC. It is translated as CASSLLAGVTF.

The chain has TRBV18 and TRBJ1-1; D might be TRBD1 (6 bases). Looked up from germline, CDR1 is KGHSH and CDR2 is LQKENI. The CDR3 consists of 15 residues. The V gene lost 5 bases and the J gene lost 4 bases, with 17 bases spanning the gap. CDR3 nucleotides: TGTGCCAGCTCAACAGTGGGCGGGGGGGCCACTGAAGCTTTCTTT. This gives the protein CASSTVGGGATEAFF.

Here the CDR3 reads CASSLSENSNQPQHF. For the CDR3, the DNA is TGTGCCAGCAGCTTATCTGAGAATAGCAATCAGCCCCAGCATTTT. The chain couples TRBV7-8 to TRBJ1-5; D ambiguous. CDR1 is SGHVS and CDR2 is FQNEAQ in the germline V gene. V was shortened by 2 bases and J by 0 bases, with 8 bases between the two germline ends. The length of the CDR3 is 15 residues.

Details on this clone: Other nucleotide sequences from this sample produce the same CDR3. The chain has TRBV7-9 and TRBJ1-2, with 7 nucleotides matching TRBD1. This CDR3 spans 13 amino acids. Germline V CDR1 and CDR2: SEHNR, FQNEAQ (reference sequence). Germline trimming cut 5 bases from V and 5 bases from J; bases unmatched to any gene: 5. The DNA of the CDR3 is TGTGCCAGCAGCCCCGGGACAGAATATGGCTACACCTTC. This codes for CASSPGTEYGYTF.

The V call is TRBV28, the J call TRBJ1-4; 10 bases agree with TRBD1. V lost 6 bases and J lost 7; bases outside the gene matches: 14. Germline CDR1 and CDR2: MDHEN and SYDVKM. The CDR3 loop spans 17 amino acids. The CDR3 nucleotides are TGTGCCAGCAGCCTGGGACAGGGGTGGGAAGTAGGTGAAAAACTGTTTTTT. Encoded protein: CASSLGQGWEVGEKLFF.

The V gene is TRBV5-1, the J gene TRBJ2-3; a weak D match, TRBD2 (5 bases). The V and J ends lost 4 bases and 2 bases respectively, with 11 bases between them. There are 14 residues in the CDR3. Germline CDR1 is SGHRS and CDR2 is YFSETQ. CDR3 loop: CASSLAINTDTQYF. DNA for the CDR3: TGCGCCAGCAGCCTAGCTATCAACACAGATACGCAGTATTTT.

The CDR3 here is CASSLGFINTGELFF. In nucleotides, the CDR3 is TGTGCCAGCAGCCTTGGTTTCATTAACACCGGGGAGCTGTTTTTT. V is TRBV5-6 and J is TRBJ2-2, with D unresolved. Trimming pared 4 bases from V and 2 bases from J, leaving 12 bases between. This CDR3 region has 15 residues. CDR1 SGHDT and CDR2 YYEEEE come from the germline V gene.

The rearrangement joins TRBV6-1 to TRBJ2-2; D is possibly TRBD1 (6 bases). V was pared by 10 bases and J by 5 bases, with 17 bases between. CDR1 and CDR2 (germline): MNHNS, SASEGT. This CDR3 is 14 amino acids long. The CDR3 DNA reads TGTGCCACCACTCGAGGACAGAGAACCGGGGAGCTGTTTTTT. This translates into CATTRGQRTGELFF.

This clone appeared once. The CDR3: CASRDRRGYGYTF. The CDR3 nucleotides are TGTGCCAGCCGGGACAGGAGGGGATATGGCTACACCTTC. The chain links TRBV27 to TRBJ1-2; 8 bases align to TRBD1. The junction had 7 bases not matched to a gene; V was cut back by 8 bases and J by 5 bases. CDR3 length: 13 residues. CDR1 is MNHEY and CDR2 is SMNVEV in the germline V gene (reference sequence).

This sequence joins TRBV18 and TRBJ1-1; D perhaps matches TRBD1 (6 bases). In germline, CDR1 is KGHSH, CDR2 LQKENI. V was cut by 3 bases and J by 10 bases, with 18 bases left in between. CDR3 size: 14 residues. The CDR3, as DNA: TGTGCCAGCTCACCGATTTTCCAGGGGAGGGGAGCTTTCTTT. Translating it yields CASSPIFQGRGAFF.

The chain couples TRBV7-3 to TRBJ2-1; 7 bases align to TRBD2. V shed 2 bases and J 10 bases; nucleotides not matched to a gene: 5. Per germline, CDR1 SGHTA and CDR2 FQGTGA. This CDR3 spans 13 amino acids. The CDR3 DNA reads TGTGCCAGCAGCTTAGCGGGAGAAGGCGAGCAGTTCTTC. It codes for CASSLAGEGEQFF.

About this clone itself: The identical CDR3 is also encoded by other nucleotide sequences in the sample. The genes are TRBV5-1 and TRBJ1-4; D unclear. Trimming removed 1 base at V and 5 bases at J, with 9 bases between. Germline CDR1 and CDR2: SGHRS and YFSETQ. This CDR3 is built from 14 residues. CDR3 amino acids: CASSLLGSNEKLFF. In nucleotides, the CDR3 is TGCGCCAGCAGCTTGCTGGGATCCAATGAAAAACTGTTTTTT.

This clone has more than one count but fewer than ten. The chain employs TRBV5-6 and TRBJ1-2; possibly TRBD1 for D (5 bases). The V end lost 4 bases, the J end lost 6 bases, and 16 bases lay between the germline ends. Germline values: CDR1 SGHDT, CDR2 YYEEEE. The CDR3 is 14 residues long. Written as DNA, the CDR3 is TGTGCCAGCAGCCTCCCGGGGCAGAACAATGGCTACACCTTC. Its protein product is CASSLPGQNNGYTF. Supplemented by reference TRBV5-6 and TRBJ1-2, the full variable domain reads DAGVTQSPTHLIKTRGQQVTLRCSPKSGHDTVSWYQQALGQGPQFIFQYYEEEERQRGNFPDRFSGHQFPNYSSELNVNALLLGDSALYLCASSLPGQNNGYTFGSGTRLTVV.

The chain has TRBV5-1 and TRBJ1-2; the D gene is possibly TRBD1 (6 bases). V gave up 4 bases and J gave up 6 bases, with 13 bases separating them. Germline CDR1 reads SGHRS; CDR2 reads YFSETQ. The CDR3 is 13 residues long. Here the CDR3 reads CASSDPQGDGYTF. The DNA for the CDR3 is TGCGCCAGCAGCGACCCACAGGGAGATGGCTACACCTTC.

The V and J genes are TRBV11-3 and TRBJ2-5; D unclear. The DNA end lines up better with TRBJ2-7; the J call may be wrong. The length of the CDR3 is 15 residues. Germline CDR1 is SGHNT and CDR2 is YENEEA. The CDR3 here is CASSLVFGPGYEQYF. Written as DNA, the CDR3 is TGTGCCAGCAGCTTAGTTTTCGGACCGGGCTACGAGCAGTACTTC.

This clone occurred a few times. This chain joins TRBV11-1 and TRBJ2-7; D may be TRBD1 (6 bases). This CDR3 comprises 14 residues. The germline V gene has CDR1 SGHAT and CDR2 FQDESV (reference sequence). Trimming left V 5 bases short and J 2 bases short, with 13 bases between. CDR3 bases: TGTGCCAGCAGCACCCGGGACACTGCCTACGAGCAGTACTTC. Amino acids: CASSTRDTAYEQYF.

This clone came up a few times. Other nucleotide sequences from this sample produce the same CDR3. The chain is built from TRBV28 and TRBJ1-2; 8 bases fit TRBD1. J gave up 2 bases and V 1 base, and 0 bases lay outside the gene matches. Germline assignment: CDR1 MDHEN and CDR2 SYDVKM. The CDR3 has 14 residues. CDR3 in amino acids: CASSLYRGNYGYTF. The CDR3 bases are TGTGCCAGCAGTTTATACAGGGGGAACTATGGCTACACCTTC.

The V call is TRBV7-2, the J call TRBJ2-5; 8 bases are shared with TRBD2. CDR3 length equals 14 residues. V was pared by 2 bases and J by 7 bases, with 6 bases of the junction left unmatched. Germline CDR1 is SGHTA and CDR2 is FQGNSA. Here the CDR3 reads CASSLRAGEATQYF. The CDR3 DNA reads TGTGCCAGCAGCTTACGAGCGGGAGAGGCGACCCAGTACTTC.

The chain uses TRBV28 and TRBJ1-2; 10 bases fit TRBD1. Germline-derived CDR1 and CDR2 are MDHEN and SYDVKM. The trim removed 4 bases at V and 2 bases at J, leaving 10 bases unmatched. The CDR3 contains 17 residues. The CDR3 DNA reads as TGTGCCAGCAGTTACCACCCCGGGACAGGGGCAAACTATGGCTACACCTTC. Translated, it gives CASSYHPGTGANYGYTF.

This clone was recorded a few times. J is TRBJ2-7 and V is TRBV7-9; perhaps TRBD2 as D (6 bases). The V end lost 5 bases, the J end lost 7 bases, and 21 bases lay between the germline ends. Germline V CDR1 and CDR2: SEHNR, FQNEAQ (reference sequence). The CDR3 contains 15 residues. The CDR3 region is CASSPRGGSAQEQYF. In DNA, the CDR3 is TGTGCCAGCAGCCCCCGAGGAGGGTCGGCGCAGGAGCAGTACTTC.

V usage is TRBV28 and J usage is TRBJ1-2; 9 bases are a match to TRBD1. Germline CDR1 and CDR2: MDHEN and SYDVKM. This CDR3 spans 13 amino acids. CDR3 loop: CAIGQGPRAGYTF. The CDR3 region has the DNA TGTGCTATTGGACAGGGGCCTCGAGCGGGCTACACCTTC.